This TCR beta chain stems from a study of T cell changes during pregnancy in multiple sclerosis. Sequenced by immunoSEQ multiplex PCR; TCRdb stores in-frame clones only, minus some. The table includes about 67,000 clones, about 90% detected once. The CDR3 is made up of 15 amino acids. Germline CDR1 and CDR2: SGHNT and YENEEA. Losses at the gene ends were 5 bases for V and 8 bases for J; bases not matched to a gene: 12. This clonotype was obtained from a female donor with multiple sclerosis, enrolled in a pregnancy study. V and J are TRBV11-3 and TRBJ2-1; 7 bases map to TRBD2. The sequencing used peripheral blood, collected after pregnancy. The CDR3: CASSPRTSDVDEQFF. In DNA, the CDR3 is TGTGCCAGCAGCCCAAGGACTAGTGATGTCGATGAGCAGTTCTTC.